This TCR beta chain is drawn from a study of T cell changes during pregnancy in multiple sclerosis. Sequenced by immunoSEQ multiplex PCR; TCRdb stores in-frame clones only, minus some. The table lists about 61,000 clones, about 87% of them singletons. Germline-derived CDR1 and CDR2 are SGHNT and YYREEE (reference sequence). CDR3 length: 14 residues. Trimming pared 4 bases from V and 1 base from J, leaving 11 bases between. This clone appeared a single time. Sequences were derived from peripheral blood, sampled in the first trimester of pregnancy. The sequence was obtained from a female donor in good health, enrolled as a control in a pregnancy study. V is TRBV5-4 and J is TRBJ1-1; TRBD1 is a possible D gene (6 bases). CDR3 in amino acids: CASSPDRWNTEAFF. The CDR3 nucleotides read TGTGCCAGCAGCCCCGACAGGTGGAACACTGAAGCTTTCTTT.